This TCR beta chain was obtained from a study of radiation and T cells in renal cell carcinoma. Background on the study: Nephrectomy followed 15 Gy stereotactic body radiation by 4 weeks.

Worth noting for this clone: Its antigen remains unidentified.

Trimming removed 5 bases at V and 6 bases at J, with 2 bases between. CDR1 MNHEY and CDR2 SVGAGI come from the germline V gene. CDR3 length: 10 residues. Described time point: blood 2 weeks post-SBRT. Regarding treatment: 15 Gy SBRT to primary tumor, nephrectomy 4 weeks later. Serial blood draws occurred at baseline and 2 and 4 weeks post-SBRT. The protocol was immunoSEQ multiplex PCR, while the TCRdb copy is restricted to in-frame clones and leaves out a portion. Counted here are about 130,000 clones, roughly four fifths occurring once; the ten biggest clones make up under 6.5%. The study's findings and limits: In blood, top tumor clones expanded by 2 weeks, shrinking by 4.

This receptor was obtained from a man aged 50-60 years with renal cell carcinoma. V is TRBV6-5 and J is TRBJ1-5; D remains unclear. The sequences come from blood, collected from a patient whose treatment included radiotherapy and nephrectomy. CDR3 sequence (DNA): TGTGCCAGCAGTGCTCAGCCCCAGCATTTT. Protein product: CASSAQPQHF.